Listed below are T cell receptor beta chains from one sample, sequenced in a study of CD8+ T cells in alopecia areata. TCRdb's table, derived via immunoSEQ multiplex PCR, lists solely in-frame clones and lacks some. The sample has 180,000 or so clones; 51% are singletons. The sequencing used CD8+ T cells sorted from blood, collected at week 52, from a patient treated with tofacitinib. The receptors shown here come from a human donor with alopecia areata. Both conserved end residues are part of each CDR3. Fields, in order: clone size, J gene, V gene, D gene, CDR3 DNA, CDR3 protein. The D gene is left open where the match is weak. Size values are once, few and many counts, or a class for expanded clones, and some rows have none.

- TRBJ2-3 TRBV5-6 - TGTGCCAGTCAGACGGGCGCAGATACGCAGTATTTT CASQTGADTQYF
- TRBJ2-7 TRBV7-9 TRBD2 TGTGCCAGCAGCTTAGAGCGGGGGGGCTACGAGCAGTACTTC CASSLERGGYEQYF
- TRBJ1-1 TRBV14 - TGTGCCAGCAGCCCCGGGACACCGAACACTGAAGCTTTCTTT CASSPGTPNTEAFF
- TRBJ1-1 TRBV5-4 - TGTGCCAGCAGCTTGGAAGGATTTAACATGAACACTGAAGCTTTCTTT CASSLEGFNMNTEAFF
- TRBJ2-7 TRBV15 TRBD1 TGTGCCACCAGCTGGGACAGGGGGCCAAACGAGCAGTACTTC CATSWDRGPNEQYF
- TRBJ2-6 TRBV29-1 - TGCAGCGTAGAGCGGGTTTTCTCTGGGGCCAACGTCCTGACTTTC CSVERVFSGANVLTF
- TRBJ2-7 TRBV10-3 - TGTGCCATCAGTGAGTTGGCCGGTTCCTACGAGCAGTACTTC CAISELAGSYEQYF
few TRBJ2-3 TRBV5-4 - TGTGCCACCCAACCAGGGGGGGGAGGCACAGATACGCAGTATTTT CATQPGGGGTDTQYF
- TRBJ1-5 TRBV27 - TGTGCCAGCAGGTTCGGCGGTAGCAATCAGCCCCAGCATTTT CASRFGGSNQPQHF
- TRBJ1-5 TRBV30 - TGTGCCTGGAGTGGGGGCAGTAGCAATCAGCCCCAGCATTTT CAWSGGSSNQPQHF
few TRBJ2-1 TRBV7-8 - TGTGCCAGCAGTCGTCCTAAGCCGGTCCACAATGAGCAGTTCTTC CASSRPKPVHNEQFF
- TRBJ2-3 TRBV18 - TGTGCCAGCTCACCATCGGGAGTGGGAACAGATACGCAGTATTTT CASSPSGVGTDTQYF
- TRBJ1-4 TRBV27 - TGTGCCAGCACCCCCGGGGCAGGAACTAATGAAAAACTGTTTTTT CASTPGAGTNEKLFF
- TRBJ2-4 TRBV7-6 - TGTGCCAGCAGTCAAGAGGACAACCAGAGGAACATTCAGTACTTC CASSQEDNQRNIQYF
few TRBJ1-2 TRBV29-1 - TGCAGCGCCACCGGGGACCGCCGGGGTGTTGGCTACACCTTC CSATGDRRGVGYTF
- TRBJ2-1 TRBV30 TRBD2 TGTGCCTGGAGTGTAATCTGGGGACTAGAACTTTCCAAGCAGTTCTTC CAWSVIWGLELSKQFF
few TRBJ2-2 TRBV5-1 - TGCGCCAGCAGCTTTATTATAGAAAACACCGGGGAGCTGTTTTTT CASSFIIENTGELFF
- TRBJ1-1 TRBV2 - TGTGCCAGCAGGGAAATTGGGGGGCTTGGGGACACTGAAGCTTTCTTT CASREIGGLGDTEAFF
few TRBJ2-7 TRBV14 - TGTGCCAGCAGCCAAGAGGATGAGGGGACGTTCAAGCAGTACTTC CASSQEDEGTFKQYF
- TRBJ2-7 TRBV4-3 TRBD1 TGCGCCAGCAGCCAAGGATGGGGGCAGGGGGCAAGGGAGCAGTACTTC CASSQGWGQGAREQYF
- TRBJ2-1 TRBV13 TRBD1 TGTGCCAGCAGCGCCCGGACAGGGCGACCCCAGTTCTTC CASSARTGRPQFF
few TRBJ2-7 TRBV7-9 - TGTGCCAGCAGCTTTTTAGAAAACTACGAGCAGTACTTC CASSFLENYEQYF
few TRBJ2-3 TRBV19 - TGTGCCAGTAGTATCCAGGGTTGGGCAGATACGCAGTATTTT CASSIQGWADTQYF
- TRBJ1-1 TRBV27 - TGTGCCAGCAGTACCATGGGGCGAGGGATGAACACTGAAGCTTTCTTT CASSTMGRGMNTEAFF
few TRBJ2-2 TRBV6-5 - TGTGCCAGCAGTTACTCGATTACTCGGGGCACCGGGGAGCTGTTTTTT CASSYSITRGTGELFF
- TRBJ1-1 TRBV29-1 - TGCAGCGCGGACAGTGCTGAAGCTTTCTTT CSADSAEAFF
- TRBJ1-2 TRBV7-2 TRBD1 TGTGCCAGCAGCCCCCATCCCGGGACAGGGGAAGGAGGCTACACCTTC CASSPHPGTGEGGYTF
few TRBJ2-7 TRBV5-1 TRBD1 TGCGCCAGCAGCTGGGGACAGGGGTTGCCGTACTTC CASSWGQGLPYF
- TRBJ2-5 TRBV11-2 TRBD2 TGTGCCAGCAGCCGTGGACTAGCGGGGGCGTTGGCAGAGACCCAGTACTTC CASSRGLAGALAETQYF
- TRBJ2-7 TRBV30 - TGTGCCTGGAGTGGGGCGACGGGGGGCGTCTCCTACGAGCAGTACTTC CAWSGATGGVSYEQYF
- TRBJ2-7 TRBV7-9 - TGTGCCAGCAGCTTGGAGAGCTCCTACGAGCAGTACTTC CASSLESSYEQYF
- TRBJ2-5 TRBV5-1 - TGCGCCAGCAGCTGGGGGTCGAAGACAGACCAAGAGACCCAGTACTTC CASSWGSKTDQETQYF
few TRBJ2-5 TRBV30 - TGTGCCTGGAGTGCCGGACTAGGGGGAAGAGAGACCCAGTACTTC CAWSAGLGGRETQYF
few TRBJ1-5 TRBV15 - TGTGCCACCAGCAGAAGCGTATCCGGGACAAGTAGCAATCAGCCCCAGCATTTT CATSRSVSGTSSNQPQHF
few TRBJ2-2 TRBV5-4 TRBD1 TGTGCCAGCAGCCGGACAGGGGTCCTCACCGGGGAGCTGTTTTTT CASSRTGVLTGELFF
- TRBJ2-7 TRBV5-1 - TGCGCCAGCAGCTTTGCAATCCCGGGACAAGTCTACGAGCAGTACTTC CASSFAIPGQVYEQYF
large TRBJ2-2 TRBV7-3 - TGTGCCAGCAGCTTTAGTTGGGGTCCGTACACCGGGGAGCTGTTTTTT CASSFSWGPYTGELFF
- TRBJ1-1 TRBV11-2 - TGTGCCAGCAGCTTAGAAAGAACGGTTACTGAAGCTTTCTTT CASSLERTVTEAFF
- TRBJ1-1 TRBV5-1 TRBD1 TGCGCCAGCAGCCCGATGGGACAGCCGAACACTGAAGCTTTCTTT CASSPMGQPNTEAFF